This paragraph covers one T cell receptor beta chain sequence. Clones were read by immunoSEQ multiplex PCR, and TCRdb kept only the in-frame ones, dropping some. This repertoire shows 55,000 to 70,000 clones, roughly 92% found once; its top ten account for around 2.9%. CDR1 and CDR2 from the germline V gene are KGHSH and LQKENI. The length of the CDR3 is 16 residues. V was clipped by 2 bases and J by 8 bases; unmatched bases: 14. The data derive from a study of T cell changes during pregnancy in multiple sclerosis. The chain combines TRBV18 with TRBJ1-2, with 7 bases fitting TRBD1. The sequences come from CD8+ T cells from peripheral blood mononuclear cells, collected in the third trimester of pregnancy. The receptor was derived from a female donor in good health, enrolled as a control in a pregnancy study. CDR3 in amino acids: CASSPTERQGVEGYTF. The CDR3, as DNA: TGTGCCAGCTCACCAACGGAGAGGCAGGGGGTCGAGGGCTACACCTTC.